The source of this TCR beta chain is a study of cytomegalovirus exposure and HLA in healthy donors. Sequencing was performed with immunoSEQ multiplex PCR; in TCRdb, only in-frame clones are kept and a portion is missing. This sample has 250,000 to 350,000 clones, with 70% to 90% found just once. The germline CDR1 and CDR2 sequences are KGHSH and LQKENI. Trimming cost V 6 bases and J 4 bases; bases outside gene matches: 4. This CDR3 region has 14 residues. Material: PBMCs. This receptor was taken from a man under 40 in good health and CMV-seronegative. The J gene is TRBJ2-3, the V gene TRBV18, with 10 bases that match TRBD2. Here the CDR3 reads CASSPSGGADTQYF. The CDR3 DNA follows: TGTGCCAGCTCGCCAAGCGGGGGGGCAGATACGCAGTATTTT. Full variable domain (remainder filled in from reference TRBV18 and TRBJ2-3): NAGVMQNPRHLVRRRGQEARLRCSPMKGHSHVYWYRQLPEEGLKFMVYLQKENIIDESGMPKERFSAEFPKEGPSILRIQQVVRGDSAAYFCASSPSGGADTQYFGPGTRLTVL.